The clone carrying this T cell receptor (beta chain) came up once. This specimen comes from a study of blood T cell repertoires in COVID-19. Study-wide context: There were acute and convalescent COVID-19 samples, and they came from the United States, Italy and Spain. In each case, the material was cDNA or gDNA derived from T cells, B-cell-depleted T cells, or PBMCs.

V trimming: 5 bases; J trimming: 6 bases; junction bases outside the gene matches: 6. The CDR3 consists of 14 residues. Germline V lookup: CDR1 MNHEY, CDR2 SVGAGI. The protocol was immunoSEQ multiplex PCR, while the TCRdb copy is restricted to in-frame clones and leaves out a portion. The table has a few hundred thousand clones, 80% to 90% seen once. The rearrangement joins TRBV6-5 to TRBJ2-3; 9 bases agree with TRBD1. The TCR comes from a man in his sixties who had recovered from COVID-19. The sample was peripheral blood. DNA of the CDR3: TGTGCCAGCAGTCGGGACAGGGTTCCGGATACGCAGTATTTT. It codes for CASSRDRVPDTQYF.